Shown below are 29 T cell receptor beta chains from a single sample sequenced in a study of blood T cell repertoires in COVID-19. Sequencing was performed with immunoSEQ multiplex PCR; in TCRdb, only in-frame clones are kept and a portion is missing. Counted here are about 56,000 clones, around four fifths occurring once; the ten biggest clones make up 13%. Sequences were obtained from peripheral blood. The receptors were gathered from an elderly woman with acute or convalescent COVID-19.

The rearrangement uses TRBV3-1 (or the pseudogene TRBV3-2) and TRBJ2-7; no reliable D call. CDR3 length equals 16 residues. Trimming stripped 6 bases from V and 0 bases from J, with 18 bases between. The V gene's germline CDR1 is LGHDT and CDR2 YNNKEL (reference sequence). The CDR3 reads CASSPQGAVSSYEQYF. DNA for the CDR3: TGTGCCAGCAGTCCTCAAGGAGCCGTAAGCTCCTACGAGCAGTACTTC.

V is TRBV5-1 and J is TRBJ1-1; D is possibly TRBD1 (6 bases). The CDR3 contains 13 residues. Looked up from germline, CDR1 is SGHRS and CDR2 is YFSETQ. V lost 4 bases, J lost 3 bases, and 10 bases lay in between. The CDR3 loop reads CASSAQGYTEAFF. The CDR3 coding sequence is TGCGCCAGCAGCGCTCAGGGGTACACTGAAGCTTTCTTT.

The gene calls are TRBV19 and TRBJ1-2; possible D gene TRBD1, 5 bases. V was cut by 3 bases and J by 8 bases, with 16 bases left in between. CDR3 size: 14 residues. CDR1 and CDR2 (germline): LNHDA, SQIVND (reference sequence). CDR3 DNA sequence: TGTGCCAGTAGTATCTCTGGTCAGGGAAGGGGCTACACCTTC. The encoded protein is CASSISGQGRGYTF.

The rearrangement uses TRBV3-1 (or the pseudogene TRBV3-2) and TRBJ2-5; perhaps TRBD1 as D (6 bases). The ends were cut back, 5 bases at V and 4 bases at J, with 11 bases in the middle. Per germline, CDR1 LGHDT and CDR2 YNNKEL (reference sequence). This CDR3 contains 13 residues. The CDR3: CASSFFRGETQYF. In DNA form, the CDR3 reads TGTGCCAGCAGCTTCTTCAGGGGAGAGACCCAGTACTTC.

This clone was counted between two and nine times. The chain has TRBV2 and TRBJ1-1; 7 bases match TRBD1. CDR3 length: 15 residues. The V gene end was trimmed by 6 bases and the J gene end by 6 bases; junction bases not matched to a gene: 13. Germline V gene lookup returns CDR1 SNHLY and CDR2 FYNNEI. As DNA, the CDR3 is TGTGCCAGCAGCGGTGGGCTTGACAGGGTGGCTGAAGCTTTCTTT. It translates to CASSGGLDRVAEAFF.

This chain joins TRBV27 and TRBJ2-2; TRBD2 aligns across 11 bases. Germline V gives CDR1 MNHEY, CDR2 SMNVEV (reference sequence). The CDR3 contains 17 residues. V lost 8 bases to trimming and J lost 0 bases; unmatched junction nucleotides: 8. CDR3 in DNA: TGTGCCAGCCGACTAGCGGGACAGATAACGAACACCGGGGAGCTGTTTTTT. This gives the protein CASRLAGQITNTGELFF.

The rearrangement uses TRBV18 and TRBJ1-2, with D tentatively TRBD1 (5 bases). Trimming cost V 2 bases and J 3 bases, with 16 bases left between them. Germline loops: CDR1 KGHSH, CDR2 LQKENI. The CDR3 contains 16 residues. The CDR3 DNA follows: TGTGCCAGCTCACCAATTCCTGCGGGGCCCTACTATGGCTACACCTTC. Its translation: CASSPIPAGPYYGYTF.

The V gene is TRBV9, the J gene TRBJ2-5; 7 positions agree with TRBD1. The germline V gene has CDR1 SGDLS and CDR2 YYNGEE. With V trimmed by 3 bases and J by 4 bases, 3 bases remained unmatched. The CDR3 is made up of 13 amino acids. The CDR3 sequence is CASSATGVETQYF. CDR3 coding DNA: TGTGCCAGCAGCGCAACAGGGGTAGAGACCCAGTACTTC. Combining the CDR3 with reference TRBV9 and TRBJ2-5 gives the whole variable domain DSGVTQTPKHLITATGQRVTLRCSPRSGDLSVYWYQQSLDQGLQFLIQYYNGEERAKGNILERFSAQQFPDLHSELNLSSLELGDSALYFCASSATGVETQYFGPGTRLLVL.

This clone occurred a few times. The chain couples TRBV14 to TRBJ1-2; the D gene is possibly TRBD1 (5 bases). V lost 1 base, J lost 0 bases, and 15 bases lay in between. Germline loops: CDR1 SGHDN, CDR2 FVKESK. The CDR3 sequence is 17 residues long. The CDR3 sequence is CASSQVPPGPANYGYTF. In nucleotides, the CDR3 is TGTGCCAGCAGCCAAGTGCCCCCAGGGCCTGCTAACTATGGCTACACCTTC.

The chain employs TRBV7-8 and TRBJ1-4; tentative D call: TRBD1 (6 bases). Germline loops: CDR1 SGHVS, CDR2 FQNEAQ. V was clipped by 5 bases and J by 4 bases, with 11 bases between them. The CDR3 contains 14 residues. CDR3 in amino acids: CASSPGQLNEKLFF. The CDR3 nucleotides read TGTGCCAGCAGCCCTGGACAGCTTAATGAAAAACTGTTTTTT.

The chain links TRBV10-3 to TRBJ1-1; 10 positions match TRBD1. Losses at the gene ends were 7 bases for V and 5 bases for J; bases not matched to a gene: 4. The CDR3 is 13 amino acids. Germline V gene lookup returns CDR1 ENHRY and CDR2 SYGVKD. CDR3 in amino acids: CAITGQGGTEAFF. The CDR3 DNA sequence: TGTGCCATCACCGGACAGGGGGGTACTGAAGCTTTCTTT.

A single count supports this clone. This chain connects TRBV13 to TRBJ2-1; D is ambiguous. The CDR3 is 17 residues long. Germline V lookup: CDR1 PRHDT, CDR2 FYEKMQ (reference sequence). V was shortened by 0 bases and J by 6 bases, with 18 bases between the two germline ends. The CDR3 region is CASSLGFRPPAGNEQFF. In DNA form, the CDR3 reads TGTGCCAGCAGCTTAGGCTTCAGGCCCCCGGCCGGCAATGAGCAGTTCTTC.

The chain has TRBV6-5 and TRBJ2-7; 9 positions agree with TRBD1. The V segment lost 6 bases and the J segment 1 base; nucleotides outside the gene matches: 4. Germline V CDR1 and CDR2: MNHEY, SVGAGI. The CDR3 length is 14 residues. CDR3 DNA: TGTGCCAGCAGGGACAGGGGAGGGTCCTACGAGCAGTACTTC. This sequence encodes CASRDRGGSYEQYF.

This chain joins TRBV4-1 and TRBJ2-2; possible D gene TRBD1, 6 bases. CDR3 length equals 16 residues. V was shortened by 2 bases and J by 2 bases, with 12 bases between the two germline ends. CDR1 and CDR2 from the germline V gene are MGHRA and YSYEKL. DNA for the CDR3: TGCGCCAGCAGCCAAAGTAGGGGACATAACACCGGGGAGCTGTTTTTT. It specifies CASSQSRGHNTGELFF.

The V and J genes are TRBV19 and TRBJ1-2; no clear D. The CDR3 is made up of 14 amino acids. The germline CDR1 and CDR2 sequences are LNHDA and SQIVND (reference sequence). Trimming took off 6 bases at V and 6 bases at J, with 17 bases between the two ends. The chain's CDR3 is CASRSEGIFDGYTF. CDR3 in DNA: TGTGCCAGTAGGAGCGAAGGTATTTTCGATGGCTACACCTTC.

This clone has a single count. V is TRBV9 and J is TRBJ1-1; 10 positions agree with TRBD1. Per germline, CDR1 SGDLS and CDR2 YYNGEE. This CDR3 spans 15 amino acids. The V gene end was trimmed by 3 bases and the J gene end by 1 base; junction bases not matched to a gene: 3. As DNA, the CDR3 is TGTGCCAGCAGCGCCCGGACAGGGGGGAACACTGAAGCTTTCTTT. Its protein is CASSARTGGNTEAFF.

The V gene is TRBV5-4, the J gene TRBJ1-1; D not certain. The ends were cut back, 2 bases at V and 4 bases at J, with 6 bases in the middle. CDR1 is SGHNT, CDR2 YYREEE, per germline (reference sequence). The length of the CDR3 is 12 residues. DNA of the CDR3: TGTGCCAGCAGCTTCACCGGCACTGAAGCTTTCTTT. Its translation is CASSFTGTEAFF.

J is TRBJ1-1 and V is TRBV3-1 (or the pseudogene TRBV3-2); D ambiguous. The CDR3 contains 14 residues. The germline V gene has CDR1 LGHDT and CDR2 YNNKEL (reference sequence). V was cut by 7 bases and J by 1 base, with 13 bases left in between. The CDR3 region is CASTALDKNTEAFF. CDR3 sequence (DNA): TGTGCCAGCACCGCACTCGACAAGAACACTGAAGCTTTCTTT.

The chain joins TRBV7-9 to TRBJ1-2; maybe TRBD1 (5 bases). The germline gives CDR1 SEHNR, CDR2 FQNEAQ (reference sequence). The CDR3 totals 12 residues. V was trimmed by 7 bases and J by 4 bases, leaving 10 bases between them. In DNA form, the CDR3 reads TGTGCCAGCACCCCCGGGGGCTATGGCTACACCTTC. Its translation: CASTPGGYGYTF. The entire variable domain, with the rest obtained from reference TRBV7-9 and TRBJ1-2, is as follows: DTGVSQNPRHKITKRGQNVTFRCDPISEHNRLYWYRQTLGQGPEFLTYFQNEAQLEKSRLLSDRFSAERPKGSFSTLEIQRTEQGDSAMYLCASTPGGYGYTFGSGTRLTVV.

CDR3 coding DNA: TGTGCCAGCAGTGAATATTTACAGGGGGTATATCAGCCCCAGCATTTT. Its protein product is CASSEYLQGVYQPQHF. This chain links TRBV6-1 with TRBJ1-5; 8 nucleotides align to TRBD1. Germline CDR1 and CDR2: MNHNS and SASEGT. The CDR3 has 16 amino acids. Trimming took 2 bases from V and 5 from J; bases not matched to a gene: 8.

This clone has only one observation. This chain connects TRBV6-1 to TRBJ2-7, with D possibly being TRBD2 (5 bases). Deletions cut 3 bases from V and 5 bases from J, with 8 bases between. CDR1 is MNHNS and CDR2 is SASEGT in the germline V gene. This CDR3 region has 12 residues. The CDR3 DNA follows: TGTGCCAGCAGTGATCCCGGGGACGAGCAGTACTTC. It codes for CASSDPGDEQYF.

This chain links TRBV10-3 with TRBJ1-5, with D unclear. Germline loops: CDR1 ENHRY, CDR2 SYGVKD. The CDR3 runs to 13 residues. Trimming left V 3 bases short and J 4 bases short, with 7 bases between. CDR3 region: CAISEESNQPQHF. In nucleotides, the CDR3 is TGTGCCATCAGTGAAGAGAGTAATCAGCCCCAGCATTTT.

This chain connects TRBV6-2 or TRBV6-3 to TRBJ2-4; 10 bases fit TRBD1. V lost 5 bases, J lost 4 bases, and 8 bases stayed unmatched. This CDR3 is built from 16 residues. Germline V gene lookup returns CDR1 MNHEY and CDR2 SVGEGT. This chain's CDR3 is CASSAPGTGVKNIQYF. The CDR3 region has the DNA TGTGCCAGCAGTGCCCCCGGGACAGGGGTGAAAAACATTCAGTACTTC.

This clone has a single count. V gene TRBV7-8 combines with J gene TRBJ1-4; D perhaps matches TRBD1 (6 bases). This CDR3 contains 16 residues. Trimming took off 5 bases at V and 3 bases at J, with 16 bases between the two ends. CDR1 and CDR2 from the germline V gene are SGHVS and FQNEAQ. CDR3: CASSLMNRAANEKLFF. The CDR3 coding sequence is TGTGCCAGCAGCCTAATGAACAGGGCAGCTAATGAAAAACTGTTTTTT.

The rearrangement joins TRBV5-1 to TRBJ2-4; TRBD2 matches at 7 bases. Germline values: CDR1 SGHRS, CDR2 YFSETQ. Trimming at V came to 3 bases and at J to 1 base, leaving 7 bases not matched to a gene. The CDR3 length is 16 residues. CDR3 amino acids: CASSSSGGAAKNIQYF. The CDR3 bases are TGCGCCAGCAGCTCGTCGGGGGGTGCGGCCAAAAACATTCAGTACTTC.

V is TRBV28 and J is TRBJ2-1; 15 bases align to TRBD2. Germline CDR1 MDHEN, CDR2 SYDVKM. The CDR3 is 22 amino acids. J gave up 0 bases and V 3 bases, and 15 bases lay outside the gene matches. The CDR3 DNA follows: TGTGCCAGCAGTTTGCCCCCTCCGGGACTAGCGGGGGGCCAGAGCTCCTACAATGAGCAGTTCTTC. Its protein is CASSLPPPGLAGGQSSYNEQFF.

In this sample, this clone turned up a few times. The V and J genes are TRBV3-1 (or the pseudogene TRBV3-2) and TRBJ1-1, with 7 bases lining up with TRBD1. The trim removed 4 bases at V and 9 bases at J, leaving 8 bases unmatched. In germline, CDR1 is LGHDT, CDR2 YNNKEL (reference sequence). This CDR3 is 13 amino acids long. The CDR3 loop is CASSLRDSLKAFF. For the CDR3, the DNA is TGTGCCAGCAGCCTCCGGGACAGTCTAAAAGCTTTCTTT.

This chain joins TRBV7-2 and TRBJ1-4; tentatively, D is TRBD1 (6 bases). Germline V lookup: CDR1 SGHTA, CDR2 FQGNSA. The CDR3 extends over 17 amino acids. The V end was cut by 4 bases, the J end by 0 bases, with 15 bases between. This CDR3 reads CASSSSGTLATNEKLFF. CDR3 bases: TGTGCCAGCAGCTCGTCAGGGACACTCGCAACTAATGAAAAACTGTTTTTT.

The chain employs TRBV2 and TRBJ2-5, with D perhaps TRBD1 (5 bases). The germline V gene has CDR1 SNHLY and CDR2 FYNNEI. CDR3 length equals 13 residues. Deletions cut 6 bases from V and 7 bases from J, with 15 bases between. This CDR3 reads CASRETAPGTQYF. The CDR3 DNA follows: TGTGCCAGCAGAGAGACAGCCCCGGGGACCCAGTACTTC.